This T cell receptor beta chain stems from a study of patients and donors after allogeneic stem cell transplantation (dated by TCRdb to 2020 to 2022). Libraries were constructed by RT-PCR. The sequencer listed for this sample is NextSeq 550. TCRdb trimmed the raw reads at Q25, called clones with MiXCR and kept productive beta chains. Entries are consolidated by CDR3 protein sequence, retaining the most common genes and DNA. The sample table shows around 10,000 distinct CDR3 sequences, and under 25% are seen once. The ten largest account for about half of the sample. V is reduced by 5 bases and J by 4 bases, leaving a spacing of 8 bases between them. From a lookup of the germline V gene, CDR1 and CDR2 are SNHLY and FYNNEI. The CDR3 goes from the cysteine to the phenylalanine over 12 residues. Of all the DNA, just the CDR3 is kept, 36 bases in frame from base 1. This clonotype has a single count. Its antigen remains undetermined. Base qualities are not at hand, and no much larger clone is one base apart. One read represents weak support.

Sequencing was carried out using blood, either unsorted or a sorted T cell fraction (not recorded which). Recombination joined TRBV2 with TRBJ2-5, with no confident D gene call. This clonotype was obtained from a human donor who was either an allogeneic HSCT recipient or a stem cell or donor lymphocyte infusion donor (not recorded which). It is not recorded whose cells these are; they may come from a transplant donor. CDR3 reads: CASSIAVETQYF. The bases are TGTGCCAGCAGTATAGCAGTAGAGACCCAGTACTTC.